The 11 T cell receptor beta chains presented below share a single source sample, sequenced in a study of blood T cell repertoires in COVID-19. Using immunoSEQ multiplex PCR, the repertoire was profiled, and TCRdb retains in-frame clones only, with some absent. The repertoire consists of about 150,000 clones, with 88% occurring once and the leading ten covering 2% to 2.5%. The sequenced material came from peripheral blood. These receptors were taken from a man aged 45-60 years who had recovered from COVID-19.

This chain joins TRBV21-1 and TRBJ2-1; TRBD2 is taken as the D call from the table, unchecked against the DNA. TRBV21-1 constitutes a pseudogene. The CDR3 extends over 19 amino acids. In DNA, the CDR3 is TGTGCCAGCAGCAAAGAGACGGCTAGCGGGAAGGTTCGGGACAATGAGCAGTTCTTC. Translating gives CASSKETASGKVRDNEQFF.

This clone showed up just once. V gene TRBV7-9 combines with J gene TRBJ1-1; D gene uncertain. The V gene lost 1 base and the J gene lost 2 bases, with 11 bases spanning the gap. The germline V gene has CDR1 SEHNR and CDR2 FQNEAQ (reference sequence). The CDR3 is 15 residues long. The CDR3 protein is CASSLESVHNTEAFF. In DNA, the CDR3 is TGTGCCAGCAGCTTAGAGTCGGTTCATAACACTGAAGCTTTCTTT.

This clone was recorded only once. The chain joins TRBV19 to TRBJ2-5; no reliable D call. Germline CDR1 LNHDA, CDR2 SQIVND (reference sequence). This CDR3 region has 14 residues. Trimming took off 1 base at V and 1 base at J, with 7 bases between the two ends. This chain's CDR3 is CASSIGSVQETQYF. The CDR3 DNA reads TGTGCCAGTAGTATAGGGTCAGTCCAAGAGACCCAGTACTTC.

The genes are TRBV7-6 and TRBJ2-5; a weak D match, TRBD2 (5 bases). Germline CDR1 and CDR2: SGHVS and FNYEAQ. The CDR3 is 13 residues long. The V gene lost 4 bases and the J gene lost 5 bases, with 11 bases spanning the gap. Here the CDR3 DNA reads TGTGCCAGCAGCTATCGGACTTTGGAGACCCAGTACTTC. This gives the protein CASSYRTLETQYF.

J is TRBJ2-7 and V is TRBV5-1; 9 bases are shared with TRBD1. Germline V CDR1 and CDR2: SGHRS, YFSETQ. CDR3 length: 17 amino acids. Losses at the gene ends were 0 bases for V and 1 base for J; bases not matched to a gene: 8. The CDR3 reads CASSLEGQGLISYEQYF. CDR3 nucleotides: TGCGCCAGCAGCTTGGAAGGACAGGGGCTAATATCCTACGAGCAGTACTTC.

This clone came up once. The chain uses TRBV6-5 and TRBJ1-4; D remains unclear. Trimming left V 8 bases short and J 3 bases short, with 7 bases between. CDR1 and CDR2 (germline): MNHEY, SVGAGI. The CDR3 runs to 12 residues. The CDR3 sequence is CASGRANEKLFF. In DNA form, the CDR3 reads TGTGCCAGCGGGCGAGCTAATGAAAAACTGTTTTTT.

This chain uses TRBV5-6 with TRBJ2-7, with D perhaps matching TRBD1 (5 bases). CDR3 length: 15 residues. V dropped 0 bases and J dropped 0 bases, with 10 bases sitting between them. Germline V lookup: CDR1 SGHDT, CDR2 YYEEEE. The CDR3 is CASSLEGTGSYEQYF. CDR3 DNA: TGTGCCAGCAGCTTGGAAGGTACAGGCTCCTACGAGCAGTACTTC.

The V and J genes are TRBV28 and TRBJ2-7; possible D gene TRBD1, 5 bases. The ends were cut back, 2 bases at V and 12 bases at J, with 23 bases in the middle. In germline, CDR1 is MDHEN, CDR2 SYDVKM. This CDR3 region has 15 residues. The CDR3 reads CASSLDRFSGSRWYF. The CDR3 nucleotides read TGTGCCAGCAGTTTAGATCGGTTTTCAGGGTCCCGTTGGTACTTC.

The chain carries TRBV2 and TRBJ2-1, with 8 bases that match TRBD1. Germline values: CDR1 SNHLY, CDR2 FYNNEI. V was pared by 5 bases and J by 2 bases, with 5 bases of the junction left unmatched. The CDR3 length is 15 residues. The CDR3 reads CASSPDRGAYNEQFF. The CDR3 bases are TGTGCCAGCAGTCCTGACAGGGGCGCCTACAATGAGCAGTTCTTC. The full variable domain, in which reference TRBV2 and TRBJ2-1 provide the parts outside the CDR3, is EPEVTQTPSHQVTQMGQEVILRCVPISNHLYFYWYRQILGQKVEFLVSFYNNEISEKSEIFDDQFSVERPDGSNFTLKIRSTKLEDSAMYFCASSPDRGAYNEQFFGPGTRLTVL.

The chain joins TRBV5-6 to TRBJ2-7; maybe TRBD1 (5 bases). Germline CDR1 reads SGHDT; CDR2 reads YYEEEE. Deletions cut 4 bases from V and 2 bases from J, with 13 bases between. CDR3 length equals 14 residues. CDR3 nucleotides: TGTGCCAGCAGCCCTCTAGGGGTTACCTACGAGCAGTACTTC. Its protein is CASSPLGVTYEQYF.

The chain couples TRBV11-2 to TRBJ2-7; 12 bases are a match to TRBD1. Trimming removed 3 bases from V and 6 bases from J; junction bases left unmatched: 3. From germline, CDR1 is SGHAT and CDR2 FQNNGV. The CDR3 length is 14 residues. In DNA form, the CDR3 reads TGTGCCAGCAGCTTGGGACAGGGGGCGATCGAGCAGTACTTC. This encodes CASSLGQGAIEQYF.